The clone carrying this T cell receptor (beta chain) was picked up one time. Its antigen is unidentified. This record belongs to a study of OX40 agonist ivuxolimab in advanced cancers. For the study at large: Patients with prior anti-PD-1, anti-PD-L1 or anti-CTLA-4 therapy were eligible; approximately 37% had some. Study outcomes and limitations: Dose levels from 0.1 to 3.0 mg/kg saw CD4+ and CD8+ blood T cells expand clonally by week 6.

Only in-frame clones appear in the TCRdb table, and some are missing; sequencing was by immunoSEQ multiplex PCR. In the table there are 60,000 to 75,000 clones, around 90% of which are singletons. V was pared by 7 bases and J by 1 base, with 19 bases between. The CDR3 loop spans 16 amino acids. Germline V gene sequence: CDR1 LGHNA, CDR2 YNFKEQ. The genes are TRBV4-2 and TRBJ1-2, with D unclear. This clonotype originated in an adult with an advanced solid tumor such as melanoma, head and neck, liver or kidney cancer. This material consisted of CD4+ or CD8+ T cells sorted from blood, taken in a trial of the OX40 agonist ivuxolimab. CDR3 DNA sequence: TGTGCCAGCACCCCTCAGGACGGATTAAATAACTATGGCTACACCTTC. The encoded protein is CASTPQDGLNNYGYTF.